What follows are 28 T cell receptor beta chains derived from one specimen sequenced in a study of molecular identifiers for immune sequencing clone quantification. TCRdb re-derived calls from the PCR reads in MiXCR, one entry per CDR3 protein. The data contain roughly 320,000 distinct CDR3 sequences, about 22% of them seen just once; the ten biggest clones take up approximately 0.84%. Sequencing input: naive CD8+ T cells from blood, with Jurkat cell RNA spiked in. The subset is: FACS-sorted CD8+CD4-CCR7+CD45RA+ naive T cells. The receptors derive from a human donor in good health. Some libraries in this study had Jurkat cell RNA spiked in.

The sample holds a few counts of this clonotype. The chain couples TRBV20-1 to TRBJ2-7; D unresolved. V was pared by 0 bases and J by 4 bases, with 22 bases between. The germline gives CDR1 DFQATT, CDR2 SNEGSKA (reference sequence). The CDR3 totals 17 residues. CDR3 residues: CSARDSLEAAYEYEQYF. The DNA of the CDR3 is TGCAGTGCTAGAGATAGTTTAGAGGCAGCCTATGAATACGAGCAGTACTTC.

This clonotype was counted many times. This chain uses TRBV14 with TRBJ2-1, with D perhaps matching TRBD2 (6 bases). Germline V lookup: CDR1 SGHDN, CDR2 FVKESK. With 4 bases removed from V and 8 bases from J, the gap between germline ends came to 15 bases. The CDR3 contains 14 residues. The chain's CDR3 is CASSPPTRIYEQFF. The CDR3 nucleotides read TGTGCCAGCAGCCCCCCGACTAGGATCTATGAGCAGTTCTTC.

The genes are TRBV7-9 and TRBJ2-7; D unresolved. V lost 0 bases to trimming and J lost 4 bases, with 10 bases between them. The CDR3 spans 14 residues. CDR1 SEHNR and CDR2 FQNEAQ come from the germline V gene (reference sequence). The CDR3 region has the DNA TGTGCCAGCAGCTTAGCCCCCGTACTGTACGAGCAGTACTTC. Translated, it gives CASSLAPVLYEQYF.

This clonotype was seen only a few times. V usage is TRBV5-4 and J usage is TRBJ1-1; D is possibly TRBD1 (6 bases). Trimming took 4 bases from V and 5 from J, leaving 24 bases between them. This CDR3 has 17 amino acids. Germline V gene data show CDR1 as SGHNT and CDR2 as YYREEE (reference sequence). CDR3 DNA sequence: TGTGCCAGCAGCGGGGGCGAGCTGGTACCCGTTGTAACTGAAGCTTTCTTT. Translated, it gives CASSGGELVPVVTEAFF. Variable domain in full (rest from reference TRBV5-4 and TRBJ1-1): ETGVTQSPTHLIKTRGQQVTLRCSSQSGHNTVSWYQQALGQGPQFIFQYYREEENGRGNFPPRFSGLQFPNYSSELNVNALELDDSALYLCASSGGELVPVVTEAFFGQGTRLTVV.

This clonotype came up many times. The chain is built from TRBV7-9 and TRBJ2-7, with a weak D call TRBD2 (6 bases). V shed 5 bases and J shed 2 bases, with 13 bases lying between them. Germline CDR1 and CDR2: SEHNR and FQNEAQ (reference sequence). The CDR3 has 14 residues. The CDR3 reads CASSQPGLTYEQYF. CDR3 DNA sequence: TGTGCCAGCAGCCAACCGGGACTTACCTACGAGCAGTACTTC.

The chain is built from TRBV27 and TRBJ2-2, with unresolved D. This CDR3 has 14 residues. Trimming cost V 4 bases and J 1 base, with 7 bases left between them. Germline V gene lookup returns CDR1 MNHEY and CDR2 SMNVEV (reference sequence). For the CDR3, the DNA is TGTGCCAGCAGTTACCAAGGGAACACCGGGGAGCTGTTTTTT. This gives the protein CASSYQGNTGELFF.

As regards this clonotype: One end of the junction is discordant with germline, which a read error may explain. The chain joins TRBV25-1 to TRBJ2-7; 7 bases match TRBD2. This CDR3 contains 15 residues. Germline V lookup: CDR1 MGHDK, CDR2 SYGVNS. CDR3 region: CASSAFRDYSCEQYF. The CDR3 DNA reads as TGTGCCAGCAGTGCTTTCCGGGACTACTCCTGCGAGCAGTACTTC.

The rearrangement joins TRBV4-3 to TRBJ2-7; no definite D call. V was trimmed by 3 bases and J by 5 bases, leaving 11 bases between them. In germline, CDR1 is LGHNA, CDR2 YSLEER. CDR3 length: 13 amino acids. The CDR3 nucleotides read TGCGCCAGCAGCCAGGGTACGGCGCACGAGCAGTACTTC. Protein product: CASSQGTAHEQYF.

This clonotype was seen a handful of times. The chain combines TRBV4-3 with TRBJ2-7, with 7 positions matching TRBD2. Trimming removed 3 bases from V and 3 bases from J; junction bases left unmatched: 5. The CDR3 is 14 amino acids. Germline loops: CDR1 LGHNA, CDR2 YSLEER. Here the CDR3 DNA reads TGCGCCAGCAGCCACTACACGGGGGGCTACGAGCAGTACTTC. It specifies CASSHYTGGYEQYF.

This clonotype came up many times. V is TRBV11-2 and J is TRBJ2-3; 13 bases line up with TRBD2. This CDR3 spans 16 amino acids. V gave up 6 bases and J gave up 4 bases; unmatched junction bases: 7. Germline assignment: CDR1 SGHAT and CDR2 FQNNGV. The CDR3 bases are TGTGCCAGCAGTTACGGACTAGCGGGAGTGGCAGATACGCAGTATTTT. It encodes CASSYGLAGVADTQYF.

This clonotype was detected ten times or more. The chain employs TRBV28 and TRBJ2-3; TRBD2 agrees at 9 bases. V shed 7 bases and J 4 bases; nucleotides not matched to a gene: 3. The length of the CDR3 is 13 residues. Germline V gene sequence: CDR1 MDHEN, CDR2 SYDVKM. The CDR3, as DNA: TGTGCCAGCATGGGACTAGCAGCAGATACGCAGTATTTT. It is translated as CASMGLAADTQYF.

As concerns this clonotype: Mismatch with germline at one junction end may stem from a read error. V usage is TRBV12-3 or TRBV12-4 and J usage is TRBJ2-5; 7 positions match TRBD2. The length of the CDR3 is 15 residues. In DNA form, the CDR3 reads TGTGCCAGCGGTTTCCGGGGGGAAGCGGGAGAGACCCAGTACTTC. Its translation: CASGFRGEAGETQYF.

The rearrangement links TRBV7-9 to TRBJ2-3; 9 positions agree with TRBD2. With 7 bases clipped from V and 6 bases from J, the junction kept 23 bases outside the gene matches. CDR1 is SEHNR and CDR2 is FQNEAQ in the germline V gene (reference sequence). The CDR3 has 19 amino acids. The CDR3 nucleotides read TGTGCCAGCACAGCTATCCAAAGCCCCCTTAGCGGGGGTACGGATACGCAGTATTTT. Protein sequence: CASTAIQSPLSGGTDTQYF.

This clonotype was picked up many times. J is TRBJ2-2 and V is TRBV7-7; 9 nucleotides agree with TRBD1. Trimming took 7 bases from V and 4 from J; bases not matched to a gene: 1. Germline assignment: CDR1 SSHAT and CDR2 FNYEAQ (reference sequence). The CDR3 is 13 amino acids. The CDR3 DNA reads as TGTGCCAGCACGGGACAGGGCACCGGGGAGCTGTTTTTT. It is translated as CASTGQGTGELFF.

On this clonotype: Since a much larger clone is just one base distant, this may be a read error. The rearrangement links TRBV27 to TRBJ2-2; D gene ambiguous. CDR1 is MNHEY, CDR2 SMNVEV, per germline (reference sequence). The CDR3 has 13 amino acids. CDR3: CASSLSAAEELLF. The CDR3 DNA is TGTGCCAGCAGTTTATCGGCAGCTGAGGAGCTGCTTTTT.

Points on this clonotype: A much larger clone differs by one base, so this may be a read error. The chain recombines TRBV5-4 with TRBJ2-2; 7 bases map to TRBD1. The germline CDR1 and CDR2 sequences are SGHNT and YYREEE (reference sequence). The CDR3 consists of 17 residues. CDR3 in amino acids: CASGLGTVNPNTGELFF. CDR3 sequence (DNA): TGTGCCAGCGGCTTGGGGACAGTCAACCCGAACACCGGGGAGCTGTTTTTT.

This rearrangement joins TRBV10-1 to TRBJ2-3, with D possibly matching TRBD1 (6 bases). Germline assignment: CDR1 WNHNN and CDR2 SYGVQD (reference sequence). Deletions cut 6 bases from V and 2 bases from J, with 15 bases between. CDR3 size: 15 residues. This CDR3 reads CASSWDTGNTDTQYF. The CDR3, as DNA: TGCGCCAGCAGCTGGGACACTGGGAACACAGATACGCAGTATTTT.

The table lists this clonotype with a few counts. The chain carries TRBV10-2 and TRBJ2-5; TRBD2 matches at 8 bases. V shed 8 bases and J 0 bases; nucleotides not matched to a gene: 11. CDR1 and CDR2 from the germline V gene are WSHSY and SAAADI. This CDR3 region has 16 residues. CDR3 region: CASAPAGTRDQETQYF. The CDR3, as DNA: TGCGCCAGCGCGCCTGCGGGGACTAGGGACCAAGAGACCCAGTACTTC.

This clonotype was observed at least ten times. The J gene is TRBJ1-2, the V gene TRBV29-1; D is unresolved. This CDR3 region has 13 residues. The germline V and J ends were trimmed by 2 bases and 0 bases, with 7 bases remaining between them. Germline CDR1 SQVTM, CDR2 ANQGSEA. The CDR3 nucleotides read TGCAGCGTTGAACAGACAACTAACTATGGCTACACCTTC. Translated, it gives CSVEQTTNYGYTF.

The gene calls are TRBV4-2 and TRBJ2-3; TRBD2 agrees at 16 bases. V was clipped by 4 bases and J by 6 bases; unmatched bases: 7. Germline CDR1 and CDR2: LGHNA and YNFKEQ. The length of the CDR3 is 17 residues. CDR3 protein: CASSPSGLAGGPDTQYF. The CDR3 nucleotides are TGTGCCAGCAGCCCCTCGGGACTAGCGGGAGGGCCCGATACGCAGTATTTT.

This clonotype was counted ten times or more. The CDR3 is CSVPGGYQFNYGYTF. The CDR3 DNA follows: TGCAGCGTTCCGGGCGGTTACCAGTTTAACTATGGCTACACCTTC. The chain uses TRBV29-1 and TRBJ1-2; D is uncertain. CDR1 and CDR2 from the germline V gene are SQVTM and ANQGSEA. The CDR3 is 15 residues long. Trimming pared 5 bases from V and 1 base from J, leaving 17 bases between.

With regard to this clonotype: This may be a read error, as it is one base from a much larger clone. CDR3 sequence reads: CARGLNNEQFF. As DNA, the CDR3 is TGTGCCAGGGGGCTGAACAATGAGCAGTTCTTC. The rearrangement uses TRBV30 and TRBJ2-1; the match to TRBD1 covers 7 bases. The length of the CDR3 is 11 residues. Trimming cost V 8 bases and J 5 bases; bases outside gene matches: 3. Germline-derived CDR1 and CDR2 are GTSNPN and SVGIG (reference sequence).

In its sample, this clonotype was seen many times. V gene TRBV5-6 combines with J gene TRBJ1-2, with D unresolved. Germline-derived CDR1 and CDR2 are SGHDT and YYEEEE. The CDR3 is 13 amino acids. With 2 bases removed from V and 3 bases from J, the gap between germline ends came to 8 bases. The CDR3 sequence: CASSFQQDYGYTF. The CDR3 DNA reads TGTGCCAGCAGCTTCCAGCAAGACTATGGCTACACCTTC.

Concerning this clonotype: Germline is not matched at one junction end, which may reflect a read error. V usage is TRBV5-3 and J usage is TRBJ2-3; 12 bases fit TRBD2. TRBV5-3 is an ORF, and what it does is uncertain. This CDR3 spans 15 amino acids. The CDR3 loop is CASRLAGVPPDTQYF. CDR3 in DNA: TGTGCCAGCAGACTAGCGGGGGTGCCCCCAGATACACAGTATTTT.

This clonotype was picked up many times. The CDR3 DNA reads TGTGCCAGTAGTAGCGGTACCAGGGGGTTTGATCAGCCCCAGCATTTT. As protein: CASSSGTRGFDQPQHF. The V gene is TRBV19, the J gene TRBJ1-5, with TRBD1 matching over 7 bases. CDR1 LNHDA and CDR2 SQIVND come from the germline V gene (reference sequence). The CDR3 is 16 amino acids. The V gene end was trimmed by 4 bases and the J gene end by 5 bases; junction bases not matched to a gene: 11.

In this sample, this clonotype turned up many times. The rearrangement uses TRBV28 and TRBJ1-5; D is unclear. This CDR3 has 14 residues. V dropped 8 bases and J dropped 0 bases, with 11 bases sitting between them. Germline assignment: CDR1 MDHEN and CDR2 SYDVKM. The DNA of the CDR3 is TGTGCCAGCTCGCCAGACTATAGCAATCAGCCCCAGCATTTT. It translates to CASSPDYSNQPQHF.

V gene TRBV27 combines with J gene TRBJ2-7; 8 bases line up with TRBD1. This CDR3 has 15 residues. CDR1 and CDR2 from the germline V gene are MNHEY and SMNVEV (reference sequence). With V trimmed by 4 bases and J by 3 bases, 8 bases remained unmatched. The CDR3 DNA sequence: TGTGCCAGCAGTTCACTACAGGGGGGTTTCTACGAGCAGTACTTC. Protein: CASSSLQGGFYEQYF.

Points on this clonotype: A much larger clone lies one base from this, so it may be a read error. The chain links TRBV6-1 to TRBJ1-3; 8 nucleotides align to TRBD1. The J segment lost 0 bases and the V segment lost 7 bases, leaving 5 bases of the junction unmatched. CDR3 length: 15 residues. Looked up from germline, CDR1 is MNHNS and CDR2 is SASEGT. In DNA, the CDR3 is TGTGCCAGCACTGGGACAGGCCACTCTGGAAACACCATATATTTT. Protein sequence: CASTGTGHSGNTIYF.